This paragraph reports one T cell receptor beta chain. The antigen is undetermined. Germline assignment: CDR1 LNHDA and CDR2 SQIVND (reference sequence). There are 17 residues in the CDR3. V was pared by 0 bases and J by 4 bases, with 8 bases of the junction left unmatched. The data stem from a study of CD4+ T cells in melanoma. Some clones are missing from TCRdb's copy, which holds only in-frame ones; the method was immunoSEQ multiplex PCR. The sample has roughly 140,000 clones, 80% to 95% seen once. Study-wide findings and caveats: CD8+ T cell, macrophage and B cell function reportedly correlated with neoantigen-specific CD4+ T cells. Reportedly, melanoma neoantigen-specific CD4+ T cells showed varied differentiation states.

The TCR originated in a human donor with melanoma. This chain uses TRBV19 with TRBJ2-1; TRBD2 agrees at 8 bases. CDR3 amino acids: CASSIDLSRGAYNEQFF. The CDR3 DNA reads TGTGCCAGTAGTATAGATCTATCGCGGGGGGCTTACAATGAGCAGTTCTTC.